The TCR beta chain under discussion was sequenced for a study of blood T cells in healthy people across ages (dated by TCRdb to the mid-2010s). Concerning the study at large: Template switching captured roughly one uniquely barcoded TCR beta cDNA molecule per two T cells in model experiments. To avoid experimental bias, donors of different ages were randomly spread across the sequencing lanes. Using deep sequencing normalized with unique cDNA molecular identifiers, the study measured how TCR beta repertoire diversity changes with age. The study analyzed two additional independent replicas of 1 million unique cDNA reads from the same blood draw for two donors, one aged 18 to 30 and one aged 80 or older. Four age groups were formed from the donors: young (average 16 years), middle-aged (more than 35), aged (approximately 60) and long-lived (82). The full study reports these points: Donor CMV infection status was unknown, potentially confounding age-related changes in expanded clonotypes. As age increased, observed TCR beta diversity per million T cells dropped in a roughly linear way, and a significant reduction was already evident by age around 41. Estimates of total diversity based on one million sequenced T cells were regarded as lower bounds and as underestimates. Bulk unsorted PBMC profiling prevented conclusive comparison of naive and antigen-experienced compartments. The percentage of naive T cells measured by flow cytometry correlated strongly with observed TCR beta diversity. The long-lived group showed more naive CD4+ T cells, fewer expanded clones and increased TCR diversity than the aged group, suggesting age selection.

Systemically healthy Caucasian individuals from Russia, over 30 in total and aged roughly 6 to 100 years, were included as donors. Each donor gave about 10 milliliters of peripheral blood, drawn into EDTA-treated Vacutainer tubes. Ficoll-Paque density-gradient centrifugation was used to isolate PBMCs, with at least 6 million obtained per sample. Trizol reagent was used to extract total RNA from the PBMCs, yielding at least 5.5 micrograms per sample. For every donor, an aliquot of PBMCs went through flow cytometry to measure the percentages of naive CD45RAhigh/CD27high T cells. The CDR3 holds 12 amino acids from the cysteine to the phenylalanine. Only the CDR3 portion is preserved as DNA: 36 bases, with reading frame beginning at the first base. CDR1 and CDR2 are drawn from the germline V gene (reference sequence): DFQATT, SNEGSKA. This clonotype occurred many times. Its antigen specificity is not known. No quality values exist for individual bases; no much larger clone is one base distant.

Preparation of the library involved 5' RACE. Instrument on record: Illumina HiSeq 2500. A second PCR of 7 to 11 cycles was performed with a sample-barcoded 5' primer and a J-beta primer mix. A unique molecular identifier was introduced onto each TCR beta cDNA molecule by a template-switch 5' adaptor carrying 12 random nucleotides. Each sample yielded at least 2.5 million CDR3-containing paired-end reads. The Mint cDNA synthesis kit, primed by a TRBC-specific oligonucleotide, was used to synthesize first-strand cDNA from all RNA. After uracil-DNA glycosylase treatment, a first 18-cycle PCR used universal primers M1SS and BC2_uni_R on all cDNA. In the source study's methods: For normalization, 1 million high-quality reads were randomly selected from each sample, with every read carrying a distinct molecular identifier. Instead of being binned into consensus sequences, reads with shared molecular identifiers were discarded. MiTCR, with a Q25 quality threshold and the strictest error-elimination algorithm, was used for CDR3 identification, clonotype clustering and error correction. Lower-bound total TCR beta diversity was estimated with a nonparametric unseen species model using Euler transformation. In-frame beta chains were kept once TCRdb had trimmed the public reads at Q25 with fastp and called clones with MiXCR. Identical CDR3 protein sequences are pooled into one entry, listed with their most common genes and DNA. V and J calls and clone size were set by TCRdb, not the authors. The sample data list fewer than 900,000 distinct CDR3 sequences, and roughly 34% of these were observed just once. Of the sample, around 13% is held by the ten largest clones.

The TCR was taken from a man between 18 and 35 years old in good health. Specimen: blood. This chain joins TRBV20-1 to TRBJ2-1; the D segment could be TRBD2, given 5 matching bases. The CDR3 region reads CSATRVRNEQFF. The DNA sequence is given as TGCAGCGCCACTAGGGTGAGGAATGAGCAGTTCTTC.